This passage covers 30 T cell receptor beta chains from one sample sequenced in a study of cytomegalovirus exposure and HLA in healthy donors (dated by TCRdb to the late 2010s). Libraries were constructed by the immunoSEQ multiplex PCR assay. The multiplex PCR relied on a mix of 60 forward primers for TCR Vbeta segments and 13 reverse primers for TCR Jbeta segments. In TCRdb, the immuneACCESS table is reduced to in-frame sequences with V and J assigned. These tables do not hold every clone; where another copy was compared, an unresolved V gene accounts for under half, and the others remain unexplained. Per the sample table, the count is about 35,000 clones. Over 4% of the sample belongs to the ten largest clones. The sample comprised PBMCs. These receptors all come from a woman aged 40 to 50 in good health and CMV-seropositive.

V and J are TRBV2 and TRBJ2-3; 7 bases are shared with TRBD2. V was pared by 11 bases and J by 0 bases, with 11 bases of the junction left unmatched. This CDR3 has 15 amino acids. Looked up from germline, CDR1 is SNHLY and CDR2 is FYNNEI. The CDR3 nucleotides are TGTGCCCGAACTCTGAGCGGGGTCAGCACAGATACGCAGTATTTT. Amino acids: CARTLSGVSTDTQYF.

The chain couples TRBV4-1 to TRBJ2-5; 9 positions match TRBD2. CDR3 length equals 15 residues. The J segment lost 2 bases and the V segment lost 1 base, leaving 2 bases of the junction unmatched. In germline, CDR1 is MGHRA, CDR2 YSYEKL. This CDR3 reads CASSQVGLAQETQYF. CDR3 DNA: TGCGCCAGCAGCCAAGTTGGACTAGCGCAAGAGACCCAGTACTTC.

The gene calls are TRBV11-2 and TRBJ2-7; TRBD2 agrees at 11 bases. Per germline, CDR1 SGHAT and CDR2 FQNNGV. With V trimmed by 5 bases and J by 5 bases, 8 bases remained unmatched. There are 15 residues in the CDR3. CDR3 sequence: CASSKLAGVFDEQYF. The CDR3 region has the DNA TGTGCCAGCAGCAAACTAGCGGGAGTCTTCGACGAGCAGTACTTC.

The chain joins TRBV6-1 to TRBJ1-1; the match to TRBD1 covers 8 bases. The CDR3 spans 13 residues. Germline assignment: CDR1 MNHNS and CDR2 SASEGT. V trimming: 2 bases; J trimming: 5 bases; junction bases outside the gene matches: 1. CDR3 DNA: TGTGCCAGCAGTGAACAGGGGGCTACTGAAGCTTTCTTT. Translation gives CASSEQGATEAFF.

A remark on this clone: Relative to the germline gene, one junction end is altered; a read error may explain this. The chain combines TRBV28 with TRBJ1-1, with D possibly matching TRBD1 (5 bases). Germline CDR1 is MDHEN and CDR2 is SYDVKM. This CDR3 is built from 13 residues. Written as DNA, the CDR3 is TGTGCCAGCACGCGGTCAGGGAACACTGAAGATTTCTTT. This gives the protein CASTRSGNTEDFF.

The chain links TRBV19 to TRBJ2-3; TRBD2 might be the D (6 bases). Germline V gene sequence: CDR1 LNHDA, CDR2 SQIVND (reference sequence). CDR3 size: 15 residues. Trimming removed 3 bases at V and 4 bases at J, with 14 bases between. CDR3 loop: CASSISSGEADTQYF. Here the CDR3 DNA reads TGTGCCAGTAGTATTTCTTCGGGGGAGGCAGATACGCAGTATTTT.

The rearrangement links TRBV21-1 to TRBJ1-1; the DNA was not compared with TRBD1, the D call given in the table. TRBV21-1 is a pseudogene locus. The CDR3 is made up of 16 amino acids. CDR3 residues: CASSKADRVGNTEAFF. DNA of the CDR3: TGTGCCAGCAGCAAAGCCGACAGGGTTGGGAACACTGAAGCTTTCTTT.

This rearrangement joins TRBV30 to TRBJ1-4; D is unclear. The CDR3 loop spans 16 amino acids. The germline CDR1 and CDR2 sequences are GTSNPN and SVGIG (reference sequence). V was shortened by 0 bases and J by 0 bases, with 11 bases between the two germline ends. In DNA form, the CDR3 reads TGTGCCTGGAGTGTACGGGAGGAAGCAACTAATGAAAAACTGTTTTTT. Its protein product is CAWSVREEATNEKLFF.

V usage is TRBV4-1 and J usage is TRBJ2-7, with TRBD1 matching over 12 bases. The trim removed 1 base at V and 0 bases at J, leaving 10 bases unmatched. CDR3 size: 19 residues. Germline CDR1 MGHRA, CDR2 YSYEKL. The DNA for the CDR3 is TGCGCCAGCAGCCAAGGGAATTGGGACAGGGGGCCCGACTCCTACGAGCAGTACTTC. Amino acids: CASSQGNWDRGPDSYEQYF.

The chain combines TRBV2 with TRBJ2-5, with TRBD1 matching over 7 bases. V dropped 5 bases and J dropped 1; count of bases not matched to a gene: 10. This CDR3 region has 16 residues. The germline V gene encodes CDR1 SNHLY and CDR2 FYNNEI. The CDR3, as DNA: TGTGCCAGCAGTAGACAGGGCCGCTTGTCCCAAGAGACCCAGTACTTC. It codes for CASSRQGRLSQETQYF. The variable domain in full, with the rest retrieved from reference TRBV2 and TRBJ2-5, is EPEVTQTPSHQVTQMGQEVILRCVPISNHLYFYWYRQILGQKVEFLVSFYNNEISEKSEIFDDQFSVERPDGSNFTLKIRSTKLEDSAMYFCASSRQGRLSQETQYFGPGTRLLVL.

The J gene is TRBJ2-7, the V gene TRBV5-1; 7 bases are a match to TRBD1. With 4 bases clipped from V and 5 bases from J, the junction kept 9 bases outside the gene matches. Germline V gene data show CDR1 as SGHRS and CDR2 as YFSETQ. The CDR3 has 14 amino acids. In DNA, the CDR3 is TGCGCCAGCAGCCCCGACAGGGATCTCCACGAGCAGTACTTC. This translates into CASSPDRDLHEQYF.

The CDR3: CASSLQQGLTDTQYF. DNA for the CDR3: TGTGCCAGCAGCTTACAGCAGGGGCTAACAGATACGCAGTATTTT. The chain uses TRBV7-2 and TRBJ2-3, with D perhaps matching TRBD1 (6 bases). The germline V gene has CDR1 SGHTA and CDR2 FQGNSA. V shed 2 bases and J shed 3 bases, with 12 bases lying between them. The CDR3 contains 15 residues.

The chain has TRBV2 and TRBJ1-3; TRBD1 matches at 8 bases. The CDR3 has 15 amino acids. Trimming at V came to 6 bases and at J to 4 bases, leaving 8 bases not matched to a gene. CDR1 and CDR2 from the germline V gene are SNHLY and FYNNEI. The CDR3 spells CASSLDRVLGNTIYF. As DNA, the CDR3 is TGTGCCAGCAGCTTGGACAGGGTTCTCGGAAACACCATATATTTT.

The genes are TRBV11-2 and TRBJ2-1; D is unclear. Trimming took 1 base from V and 10 from J, leaving 8 bases between them. The CDR3 has 12 amino acids. Germline V gene sequence: CDR1 SGHAT, CDR2 FQNNGV. Here the CDR3 reads CASSLARREQFF. CDR3 bases: TGTGCCAGCAGCTTAGCCCGGCGGGAGCAGTTCTTC.

This chain links TRBV21-1 with TRBJ2-7; the tabulated D call, TRBD2, remains unverified against the DNA. TRBV21-1 is shown as a pseudogene. The CDR3 consists of 16 residues. CDR3 sequence (DNA): TGTGCCAGCAGCAAAGAACCCCCTGAGGGTGCCTACGAGCAGTACTTC. Its translation: CASSKEPPEGAYEQYF.

This chain links TRBV4-2 with TRBJ2-7; 12 bases are a match to TRBD2. This CDR3 region has 15 residues. CDR1 and CDR2 from the germline V gene are LGHNA and YNFKEQ. The ends lost 4 bases at V and 6 bases at J; junction bases unmatched: 7. The chain's CDR3 is CASSPSGRATSEQYF. The DNA for the CDR3 is TGTGCCAGCAGCCCTAGCGGGAGGGCTACTTCCGAGCAGTACTTC.

J is TRBJ1-4 and V is TRBV6-1, with 8 positions matching TRBD1. Germline CDR1 reads MNHNS; CDR2 reads SASEGT. The CDR3 sequence is 14 residues long. Losses at the gene ends were 6 bases for V and 12 bases for J; bases not matched to a gene: 12. DNA of the CDR3: TGTGCCAGCAGCCTCGACAGGGGTGTCGGAGAACTGTTTTTT. Residues: CASSLDRGVGELFF.

The chain uses TRBV18 and TRBJ1-1; D might be TRBD1 (6 bases). The germline V and J ends were trimmed by 2 bases and 6 bases, with 10 bases remaining between them. The CDR3 loop spans 13 amino acids. CDR1 is KGHSH and CDR2 is LQKENI in the germline V gene. The CDR3, as DNA: TGTGCCAGCTCACCAAGACAGGTCGCTGAAGCTTTCTTT. It specifies CASSPRQVAEAFF.

V and J are TRBV19 and TRBJ2-5; possibly TRBD1 for D (5 bases). The DNA end lines up better with TRBJ2-7; the J call may be wrong. The germline V gene has CDR1 LNHDA and CDR2 SQIVND (reference sequence). The CDR3 runs 14 residues. The CDR3 DNA sequence: TGTGCCAGTAGTATAGTTGGGGCTTCCTACGAGCAGTACTTC. This translates into CASSIVGASYEQYF.

This chain links TRBV28 with TRBJ2-7; weak D call: TRBD1 (5 bases). Germline CDR1 reads MDHEN; CDR2 reads SYDVKM. The CDR3 covers 12 residues. Trimming stripped 3 bases from V and 5 bases from J, with 8 bases between. CDR3 protein: CASSFQGHEQYF. The CDR3 nucleotides are TGTGCCAGCAGTTTTCAGGGCCACGAGCAGTACTTC.

This chain connects TRBV6-1 to TRBJ1-5; 8 nucleotides match TRBD1. This CDR3 comprises 14 residues. V dropped 6 bases and J dropped 5; count of bases not matched to a gene: 6. The germline V gene encodes CDR1 MNHNS and CDR2 SASEGT. Here the CDR3 reads CASRRTGYDQPQHF. The CDR3 nucleotides read TGTGCCAGCAGAAGGACAGGGTACGATCAGCCCCAGCATTTT.

V and J are TRBV30 and TRBJ1-2, with D unresolved. The V gene's germline CDR1 is GTSNPN and CDR2 SVGIG (reference sequence). V was clipped by 1 base and J by 2 bases, with 5 bases between them. This CDR3 contains 12 residues. CDR3 sequence: CAWSEENYGYTF. The DNA for the CDR3 is TGTGCCTGGAGTGAGGAGAACTATGGCTACACCTTC.

This chain links TRBV6-1 with TRBJ2-7, with D possibly being TRBD2 (7 bases). There are 15 residues in the CDR3. The germline V and J ends were trimmed by 6 bases and 1 base, with 16 bases remaining between them. Looked up from germline, CDR1 is MNHNS and CDR2 is SASEGT. This CDR3 is CASSLGRGISYEQYF. For the CDR3, the DNA is TGTGCCAGCAGCCTAGGGAGGGGGATATCCTACGAGCAGTACTTC.

The chain is built from TRBV27 and TRBJ2-1, with D unclear. The CDR3 is 13 amino acids. CDR1 and CDR2 from the germline V gene are MNHEY and SMNVEV (reference sequence). V lost 5 bases and J 7 bases, leaving 12 bases between the germline ends. The CDR3 sequence is CASSLGLYNEQFF. Written as DNA, the CDR3 is TGTGCCAGCAGTCTGGGCCTTTATAATGAGCAGTTCTTC.

The chain carries TRBV2 and TRBJ1-1; a possible D gene is TRBD1 (6 bases). Germline loops: CDR1 SNHLY, CDR2 FYNNEI. The V and J ends lost 5 bases and 2 bases respectively, with 12 bases between them. This CDR3 has 14 residues. CDR3 DNA sequence: TGTGCCAGCAGTAGGGGGGGAGATAACACTGAAGCTTTCTTT. This encodes CASSRGGDNTEAFF.

This chain joins TRBV6-5 and TRBJ1-1; 8 bases are a match to TRBD1. Germline-derived CDR1 and CDR2 are MNHEY and SVGAGI. This CDR3 spans 13 amino acids. V trimming: 5 bases; J trimming: 3 bases; junction bases outside the gene matches: 2. The CDR3 reads CASSEQGDTEAFF. The CDR3, as DNA: TGTGCCAGCAGTGAACAGGGGGACACTGAAGCTTTCTTT.

The chain couples TRBV28 to TRBJ1-5; D remains unclear. Germline CDR1 reads MDHEN; CDR2 reads SYDVKM. V was cut by 6 bases and J by 5 bases, with 17 bases left in between. The CDR3 contains 15 residues. The CDR3 here is CASRTLGVVDQPQHF. CDR3 sequence (DNA): TGTGCCAGCAGGACGTTGGGAGTCGTGGATCAGCCCCAGCATTTT.

The rearrangement links TRBV9 to TRBJ2-1; 9 bases map to TRBD1. J was trimmed by 8 bases and V by 3 bases; bases with no gene match: 6. The CDR3 sequence is 14 residues long. CDR1 is SGDLS and CDR2 is YYNGEE in the germline V gene. The CDR3 here is CASSGGTGPDEQFF. Here the CDR3 DNA reads TGTGCCAGCAGCGGAGGGACAGGGCCAGATGAGCAGTTCTTC. The whole variable domain, filled in from reference TRBV9 and TRBJ2-1, reads DSGVTQTPKHLITATGQRVTLRCSPRSGDLSVYWYQQSLDQGLQFLIQYYNGEERAKGNILERFSAQQFPDLHSELNLSSLELGDSALYFCASSGGTGPDEQFFGPGTRLTVL.

The chain has TRBV27 and TRBJ2-1; D may be TRBD2 (5 bases). Germline V gene lookup returns CDR1 MNHEY and CDR2 SMNVEV (reference sequence). The CDR3 covers 13 residues. V lost 2 bases and J 8 bases, leaving 10 bases between the germline ends. The CDR3 here is CASSLGPRDEQFF. DNA for the CDR3: TGTGCCAGCAGTTTAGGACCGAGGGATGAGCAGTTCTTC.

V gene TRBV7-9 combines with J gene TRBJ2-5; weak D call: TRBD1 (6 bases). The CDR3 consists of 18 residues. Between the trimmed V and J ends, which lost 6 bases and 4 bases, there was a span of 27 bases. CDR1 is SEHNR and CDR2 is FQNEAQ in the germline V gene (reference sequence). The CDR3 region is CASSSNRVGAGLGETQYF. DNA for the CDR3: TGTGCCAGCAGTTCTAACAGGGTTGGGGCCGGTTTGGGAGAGACCCAGTACTTC.